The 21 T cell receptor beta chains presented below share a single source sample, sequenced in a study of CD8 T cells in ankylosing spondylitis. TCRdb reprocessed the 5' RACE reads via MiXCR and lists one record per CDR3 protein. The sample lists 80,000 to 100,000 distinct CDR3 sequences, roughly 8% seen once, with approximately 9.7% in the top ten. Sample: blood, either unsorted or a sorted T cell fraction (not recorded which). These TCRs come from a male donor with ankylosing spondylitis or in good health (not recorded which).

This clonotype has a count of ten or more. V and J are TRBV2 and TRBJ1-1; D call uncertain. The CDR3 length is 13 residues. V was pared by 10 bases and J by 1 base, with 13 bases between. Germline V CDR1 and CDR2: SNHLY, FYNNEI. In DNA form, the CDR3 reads TGTGCCACCCTGATAGGTGAGAACACTGAAGCTTTCTTT. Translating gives CATLIGENTEAFF.

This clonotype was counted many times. The CDR3 DNA reads TGCGCCAGCAGCCACAACTCGAACACCGGGGAGCTGTTTTTT. Its translation: CASSHNSNTGELFF. This chain links TRBV5-1 with TRBJ2-2; D remains ambiguous. Trimming shortened V by 4 bases and J by 0 bases, and 7 bases separated the two germline ends. The CDR3 totals 14 residues. Germline V gene lookup returns CDR1 SGHRS and CDR2 YFSETQ.

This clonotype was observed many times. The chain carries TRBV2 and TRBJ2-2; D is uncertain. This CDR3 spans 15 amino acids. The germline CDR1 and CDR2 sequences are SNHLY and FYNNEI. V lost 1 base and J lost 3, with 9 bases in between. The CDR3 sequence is CASSEVGSHTGELFF. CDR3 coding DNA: TGTGCCAGCAGTGAAGTAGGGTCGCACACCGGGGAGCTGTTTTTT.

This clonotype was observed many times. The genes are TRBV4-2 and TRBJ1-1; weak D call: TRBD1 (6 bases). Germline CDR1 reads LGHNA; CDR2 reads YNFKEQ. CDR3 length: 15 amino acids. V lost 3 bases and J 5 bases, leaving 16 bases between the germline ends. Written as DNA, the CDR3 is TGTGCCAGCAGCCATGAATTTACAGGGTTAACTGAAGCTTTCTTT. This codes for CASSHEFTGLTEAFF.

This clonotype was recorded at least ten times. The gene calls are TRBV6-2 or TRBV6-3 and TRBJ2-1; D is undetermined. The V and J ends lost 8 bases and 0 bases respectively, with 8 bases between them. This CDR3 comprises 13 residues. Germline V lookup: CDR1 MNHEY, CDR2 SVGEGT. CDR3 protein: CASQLGSYNEQFF. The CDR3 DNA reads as TGTGCCAGCCAACTTGGCTCCTACAATGAGCAGTTCTTC.

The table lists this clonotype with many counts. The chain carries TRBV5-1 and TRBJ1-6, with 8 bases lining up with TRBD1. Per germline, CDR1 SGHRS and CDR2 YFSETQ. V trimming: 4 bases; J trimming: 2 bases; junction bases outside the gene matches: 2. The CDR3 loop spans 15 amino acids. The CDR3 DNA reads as TGCGCCAGCAGCAGGGACAGGCCCTATAATTCACCCCTCCACTTT. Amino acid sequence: CASSRDRPYNSPLHF.

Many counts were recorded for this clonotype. The CDR3 here is CASSQDRGRLSTEAFF. DNA of the CDR3: TGTGCCAGCTCACAGGACAGGGGGAGATTGAGCACTGAAGCTTTCTTT. The chain employs TRBV18 and TRBJ1-1; 10 bases agree with TRBD1. In germline, CDR1 is KGHSH, CDR2 LQKENI. CDR3 length equals 16 residues. The junction had 9 bases not matched to a gene; V was cut back by 4 bases and J by 4 bases.

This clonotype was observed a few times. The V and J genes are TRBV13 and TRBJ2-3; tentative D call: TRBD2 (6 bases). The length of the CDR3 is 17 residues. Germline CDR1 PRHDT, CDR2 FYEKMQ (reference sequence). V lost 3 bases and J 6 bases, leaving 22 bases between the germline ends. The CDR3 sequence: CASSLFKGGDLPDTQYF. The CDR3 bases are TGTGCCAGCAGCTTGTTTAAGGGCGGGGATTTGCCTGATACGCAGTATTTT.

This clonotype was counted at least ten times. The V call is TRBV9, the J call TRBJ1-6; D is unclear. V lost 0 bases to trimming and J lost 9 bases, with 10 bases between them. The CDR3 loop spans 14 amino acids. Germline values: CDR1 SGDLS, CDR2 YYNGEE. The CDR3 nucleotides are TGTGCCAGCAGCGTAGAAATTTCAGGTTCACCCCTCCACTTT. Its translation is CASSVEISGSPLHF.

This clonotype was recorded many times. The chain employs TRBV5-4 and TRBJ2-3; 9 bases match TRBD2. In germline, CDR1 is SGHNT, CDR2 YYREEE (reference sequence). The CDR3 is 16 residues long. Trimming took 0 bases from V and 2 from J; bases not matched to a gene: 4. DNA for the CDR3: TGTGCCAGCAGCTTGGTGGCGGGAGGGCCCACAGATACGCAGTATTTT. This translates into CASSLVAGGPTDTQYF.

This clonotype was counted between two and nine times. The CDR3 sequence is CASSSDSSNIQYF. The CDR3 nucleotides read TGTGCCAGCAGCTCGGACAGTTCAAACATTCAGTACTTC. The chain couples TRBV7-3 to TRBJ2-4, with D perhaps matching TRBD1 (6 bases). Trimming removed 4 bases at V and 6 bases at J, with 10 bases between. The CDR3 contains 13 residues. CDR1 and CDR2 (germline): SGHTA, FQGTGA. The full variable domain, with the rest looked up from reference TRBV7-3 and TRBJ2-4, is GAGVSQTPSNKVTEKGKYVELRCDPISGHTALYWYRQSLGQGPEFLIYFQGTGAADDSGLPNDRFFAVRPEGSVSTLKIQRTERGDSAVYLCASSSDSSNIQYFGAGTRLSVL.

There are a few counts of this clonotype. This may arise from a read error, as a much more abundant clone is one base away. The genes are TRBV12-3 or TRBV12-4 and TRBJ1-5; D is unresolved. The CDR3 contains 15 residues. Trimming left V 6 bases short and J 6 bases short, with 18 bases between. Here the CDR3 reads CASSPPEALSQPQHF. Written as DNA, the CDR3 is TGTGCCAGCAGCCCCCCAGAGGCGCTGAGTCAGCCCCAGCATTTT.

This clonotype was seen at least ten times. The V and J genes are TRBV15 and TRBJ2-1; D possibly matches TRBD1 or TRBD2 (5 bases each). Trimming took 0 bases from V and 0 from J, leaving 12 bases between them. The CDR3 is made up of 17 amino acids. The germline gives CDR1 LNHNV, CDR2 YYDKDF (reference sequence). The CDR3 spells CATSRDPGQSSYNEQFF. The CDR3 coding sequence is TGTGCCACCAGCAGAGACCCGGGGCAAAGCTCCTACAATGAGCAGTTCTTC.

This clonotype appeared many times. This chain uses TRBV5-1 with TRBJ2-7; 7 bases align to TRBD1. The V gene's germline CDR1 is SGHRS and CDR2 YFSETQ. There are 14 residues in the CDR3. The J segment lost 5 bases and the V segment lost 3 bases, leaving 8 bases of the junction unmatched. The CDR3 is CASSSLGTVNEQYF. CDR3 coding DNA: TGCGCCAGCAGCTCTCTTGGGACAGTCAACGAGCAGTACTTC.

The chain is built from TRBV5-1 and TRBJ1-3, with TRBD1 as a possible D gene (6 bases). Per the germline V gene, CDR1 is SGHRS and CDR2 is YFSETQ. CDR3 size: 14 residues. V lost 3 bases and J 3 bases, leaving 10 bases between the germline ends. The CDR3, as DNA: TGCGCCAGCAGCTCAAACAGGGATGGAAACACCATATATTTT. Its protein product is CASSSNRDGNTIYF.

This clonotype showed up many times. CDR3 DNA: TGTGCCAGCAGCTTAGGGTTCGCTGAAGAGCAGTACTTC. Its protein is CASSLGFAEEQYF. The V gene is TRBV7-8, the J gene TRBJ2-7; D gene unclear. The V gene's germline CDR1 is SGHVS and CDR2 FQNEAQ. This CDR3 is 13 amino acids long. V lost 1 base to trimming and J lost 7 bases, with 11 bases between them.

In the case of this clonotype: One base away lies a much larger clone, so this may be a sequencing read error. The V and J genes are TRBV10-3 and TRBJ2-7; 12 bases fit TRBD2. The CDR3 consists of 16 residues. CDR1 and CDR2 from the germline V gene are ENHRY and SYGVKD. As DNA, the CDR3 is TGTGTCATCAGTGAGAGTCTAGCGGGAGGGACCTACGAGCAGTACTTC. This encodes CVISESLAGGTYEQYF.

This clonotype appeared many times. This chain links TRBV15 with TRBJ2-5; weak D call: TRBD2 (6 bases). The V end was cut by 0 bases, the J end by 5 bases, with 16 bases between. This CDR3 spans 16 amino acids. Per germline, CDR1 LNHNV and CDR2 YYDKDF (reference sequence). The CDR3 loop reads CATSRDRGAGRETQYF. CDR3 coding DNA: TGTGCCACCAGCAGAGATCGCGGGGCAGGAAGGGAGACCCAGTACTTC.

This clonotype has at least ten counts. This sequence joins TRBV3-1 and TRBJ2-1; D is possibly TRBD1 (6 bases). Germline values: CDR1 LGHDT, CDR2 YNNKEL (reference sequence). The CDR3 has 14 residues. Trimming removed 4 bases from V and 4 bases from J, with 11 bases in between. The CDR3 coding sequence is TGTGCCAGCAGCCGAGGACAGTATTACAATGAGCAGTTCTTC. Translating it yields CASSRGQYYNEQFF.

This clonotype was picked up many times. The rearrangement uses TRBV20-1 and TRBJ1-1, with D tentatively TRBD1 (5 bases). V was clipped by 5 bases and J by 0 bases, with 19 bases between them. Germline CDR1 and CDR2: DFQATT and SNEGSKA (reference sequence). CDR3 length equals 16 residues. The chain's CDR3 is CSALKVGTGVNTEAFF. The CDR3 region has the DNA TGCAGTGCTTTGAAGGTGGGTACAGGAGTGAACACTGAAGCTTTCTTT.

The CDR3 loop is CAISEATGSGNTIYF. The CDR3 DNA reads TGTGCCATCAGTGAGGCGACAGGGTCAGGAAACACCATATATTTT. The chain recombines TRBV10-3 with TRBJ1-3; 7 bases align to TRBD1. With V trimmed by 2 bases and J by 4 bases, 5 bases remained unmatched. The CDR3 consists of 15 residues. CDR1 and CDR2 from the germline V gene are ENHRY and SYGVKD.